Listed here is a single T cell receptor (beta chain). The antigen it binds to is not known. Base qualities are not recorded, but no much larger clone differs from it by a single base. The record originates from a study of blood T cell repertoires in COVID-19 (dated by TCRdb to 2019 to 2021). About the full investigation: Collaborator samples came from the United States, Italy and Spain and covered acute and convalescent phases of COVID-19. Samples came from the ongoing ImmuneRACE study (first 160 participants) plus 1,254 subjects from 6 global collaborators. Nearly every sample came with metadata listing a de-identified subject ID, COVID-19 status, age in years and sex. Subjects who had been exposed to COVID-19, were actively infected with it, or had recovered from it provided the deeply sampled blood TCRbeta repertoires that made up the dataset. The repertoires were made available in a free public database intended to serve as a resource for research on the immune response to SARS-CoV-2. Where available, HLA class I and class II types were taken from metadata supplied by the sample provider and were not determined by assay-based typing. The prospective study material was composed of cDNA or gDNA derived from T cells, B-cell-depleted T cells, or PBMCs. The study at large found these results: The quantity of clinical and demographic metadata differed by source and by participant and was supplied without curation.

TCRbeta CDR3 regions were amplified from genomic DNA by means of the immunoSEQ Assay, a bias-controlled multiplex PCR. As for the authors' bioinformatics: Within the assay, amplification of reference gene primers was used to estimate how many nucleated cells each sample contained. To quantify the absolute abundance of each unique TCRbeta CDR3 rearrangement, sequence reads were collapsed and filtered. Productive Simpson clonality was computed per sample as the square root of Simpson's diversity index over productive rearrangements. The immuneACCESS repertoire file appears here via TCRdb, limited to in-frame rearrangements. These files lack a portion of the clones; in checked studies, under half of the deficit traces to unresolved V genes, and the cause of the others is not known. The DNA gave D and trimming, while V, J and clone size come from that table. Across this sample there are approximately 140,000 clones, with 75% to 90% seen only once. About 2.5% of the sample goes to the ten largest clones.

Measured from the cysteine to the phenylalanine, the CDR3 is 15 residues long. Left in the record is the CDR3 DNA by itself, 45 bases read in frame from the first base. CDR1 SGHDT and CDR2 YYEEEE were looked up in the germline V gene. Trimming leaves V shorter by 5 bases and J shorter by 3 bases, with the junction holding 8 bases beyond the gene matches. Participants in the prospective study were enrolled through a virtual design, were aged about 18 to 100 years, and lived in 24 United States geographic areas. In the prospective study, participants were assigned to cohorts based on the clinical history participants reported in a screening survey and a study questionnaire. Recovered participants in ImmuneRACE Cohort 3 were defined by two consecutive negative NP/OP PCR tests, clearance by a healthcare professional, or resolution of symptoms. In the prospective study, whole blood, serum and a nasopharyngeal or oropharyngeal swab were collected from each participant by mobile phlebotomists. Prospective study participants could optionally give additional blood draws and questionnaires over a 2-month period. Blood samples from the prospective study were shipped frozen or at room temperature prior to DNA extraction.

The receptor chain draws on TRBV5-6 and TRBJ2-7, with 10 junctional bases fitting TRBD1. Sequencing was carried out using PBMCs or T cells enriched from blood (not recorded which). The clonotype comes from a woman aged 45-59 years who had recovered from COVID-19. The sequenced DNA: TGTGCCAGCAGTTTTAGACGGGACAGGGGCTACGAGCAGTACTTC. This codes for CASSFRRDRGYEQYF. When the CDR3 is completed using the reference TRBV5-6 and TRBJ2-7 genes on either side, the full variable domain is DAGVTQSPTHLIKTRGQQVTLRCSPKSGHDTVSWYQQALGQGPQFIFQYYEEEERQRGNFPDRFSGHQFPNYSSELNVNALLLGDSALYLCASSFRRDRGYEQYFGPGTRLTVT.